This TCR beta chain appears in the sequencing data of a study of T cell changes during pregnancy in multiple sclerosis (dated by TCRdb to between 2017 and 2020). Looking at the study overall: In women with multiple sclerosis, the researchers looked at how the T cell repertoire shifted as pregnancy progressed.

CDR1 and CDR2 (MNHEY, SMNVEV) derive from the germline V gene (reference sequence). The CDR3 numbers 18 residues from cysteine through phenylalanine. The retained sequence is limited to the CDR3, 54 bases, with the frame set at the first base. From V the trimming removes 5 bases and from J it removes 8 bases, while the gene matches leave 15 bases of the junction unaccounted for. The method was the immunoSEQ multiplex PCR assay. TCRdb provides this immuneACCESS table in a form limited to in-frame rearrangements. Some clones are lacking; in checked studies, under half of them reflect an unresolved V gene, and why the rest are absent is not known. This sample holds around 80,000 clones; roughly 94% were observed only once. The top ten constitute 1.4% of the sample. Details on this clone: Its cognate antigen has yet to be identified. Per-nucleotide qualities are absent, and no much larger clonotype sits a single base away.

The receptor chain draws on TRBV27 and TRBJ2-5; 15 of the junction bases match TRBD2. The specimen was peripheral blood, collected before pregnancy. This TCR came from a female donor with multiple sclerosis, enrolled in a pregnancy study. The DNA sequence is as follows: TGTGCCAGCAGTCGTAGCGTACCGGGACTAGCGGGGGGCTTTACCCAGTACTTC. Its protein is CASSRSVPGLAGGFTQYF.